The present TCR beta chain was sequenced within a study of long-term antiretroviral therapy in people with HIV. Findings and limits, study-wide: Controls exceeded HIV repertoires in CDR3 length range.

Between the trimmed V and J ends, which lost 0 bases and 5 bases, there was a span of 12 bases. The CDR3 contains 15 residues. CDR1 SGHDT and CDR2 YYEEEE come from the germline V gene. The immunoSEQ assay was v3.0, run at survey level. Sequenced by immunoSEQ multiplex PCR; TCRdb stores in-frame clones only, minus some. The sample lists 20,000 to 25,000 clones, roughly 79% occurring once. For this clone: Antigen: not known.

Material: unsorted PBMCs, obtained 0.1 years before starting antiretroviral therapy. The V gene is TRBV5-6, the J gene TRBJ1-5; D not certain. This sequence originates from a man aged 35 to 55 with HIV. The CDR3 loop is CASSLGHLRDQPQHF. CDR3 sequence (DNA): TGTGCCAGCAGCTTGGGACACCTACGAGATCAGCCCCAGCATTTT.